This TCR beta chain was retrieved from a study of spatial heterogeneity in lung cancer. In the study overall: The donors comprised about 65 untreated early-stage non-small cell lung cancer patients.

Time point here: blood at routine non-recurrence follow-up after resection. Whole RNA was taken from tumor, nontumor lung or frozen PBMC; it was then sequenced unsorted. This CDR3 has 13 residues. With V trimmed by 5 bases and J by 1 base, 1 base remained unmatched. Germline CDR1 and CDR2: DFQATT and SNEGSKA (reference sequence). The library protocol tagged each TCR cDNA with a unique molecular identifier. A single record per CDR3 protein comes from TCRdb applying MiXCR to the 5' RACE reads. The sample yields about 16,000 distinct CDR3 sequences, 6.3% seen once. The sequenced sample was PBMCs, obtained at follow-up. The rearrangement uses TRBV20-1 and TRBJ1-4; 7 bases line up with TRBD1. This receptor was identified in a male donor with early-stage non-small cell lung cancer. For the CDR3, the DNA is TGCAGTGCTTCAGGGGGAACTAATGAAAAACTGTTTTTT. Translated: CSASGGTNEKLFF.